This T cell receptor (beta chain) comes out of a study of STAT5B mutations in CD4+ large granular lymphocyte leukemia. Study context: Cryopreserved patient cells were CD8-depleted, then anti-CD4 bead selected.

Sequencing was at survey level. The table came from immunoSEQ multiplex PCR; TCRdb's copy has only in-frame clones and leaves some out. This sample carries under 8,500 clones, just under 90% of them seen once, and the ten largest clones take roughly 50%. Germline V gives CDR1 SGDLS, CDR2 YYNGEE. The CDR3 is made up of 15 amino acids. Trimming shortened V by 3 bases and J by 3 bases, and 15 bases separated the two germline ends. Bead-separated CD4+, CD4+CD8+, CD57+ or CD56+ fractions, or PBMC, were used. The V and J genes are TRBV9 and TRBJ1-1; possibly TRBD1 for D (6 bases). The source material was PBMCs. This receptor was obtained from a woman aged 70-85 years with CD4+ T-cell large granular lymphocyte leukemia. CDR3 region: CASSDKDRFDTEAFF. CDR3 bases: TGTGCCAGCAGCGACAAGGACAGATTCGACACTGAAGCTTTCTTT.